The source of this TCR beta chain is a study of blood T cell repertoires in COVID-19. The wider study: Italy, Spain and the United States were the sources of the convalescent and acute COVID-19 samples.

This CDR3 has 15 residues. Looked up from germline, CDR1 is MNHEY and CDR2 is SMNVEV (reference sequence). V lost 5 bases to trimming and J lost 3 bases, with 16 bases between them. Assay used: immunoSEQ multiplex PCR; TCRdb lists only in-frame clones, some missing. The table records 200,000 to 250,000 clones, more than 70% of them present only once. The clonotype was recovered from a woman at least 80 years old with acute or convalescent COVID-19. The sequencing input was peripheral blood. V and J are TRBV27 and TRBJ1-2, with D perhaps TRBD1 (6 bases). This CDR3 reads CASSLPSQGHYGYTF. DNA of the CDR3: TGTGCCAGCAGTCTCCCCTCACAGGGTCACTATGGCTACACCTTC.